A selection of T cell receptor beta chains follows, all from one sample in a study of T cell repertoires in cytomegalovirus infection. TCRdb processed the reads anew with MiXCR; each CDR3 protein has one entry. The sample records under 600,000 distinct CDR3 sequences, 16% being singletons. Input material: CD8+ T cells from PBMCs. These receptors were collected from a human donor in good health (CMV status not recorded). Some clones in this sample may be carry-over from other donors' samples. CDR3s include the opening cysteine and the closing phenylalanine or tryptophan. The D gene is left open where the match is weak. Clone size is not always given. Where it is, it says once, few, many or a class for expanded clones.

abundance,v_gene,j_gene,d_gene,CDR3aa,CDR3nt
once,TRBV19,TRBJ2-7,TRBD1,CASSPTGDPPYEQYF,TGTGCCAGTAGTCCGACAGGGGACCCCCCCTACGAGCAGTACTTC
-,TRBV27,TRBJ2-1,-,CASSSTVGENEQFF,TGTGCCAGCAGTTCCACGGTGGGGGAGAATGAGCAGTTCTTC
many,TRBV7-6,TRBJ2-2,-,CASSPGVTGELFF,TGTGCCAGCAGCCCAGGGGTGACCGGGGAGCTGTTTTTT
few,TRBV28,TRBJ1-5,TRBD1,CASSRGTGRFQPQHF,TGTGCCAGCAGCAGAGGGACAGGGAGATTTCAGCCCCAGCATTTT
-,TRBV3-1,TRBJ1-2,TRBD1,CASSLGTDHYGYTF,TGTGCCAGCAGCCTTGGGACAGACCACTATGGCTACACCTTC
few,TRBV5-6,TRBJ1-1,-,CASSLVLTEAFF,TGTGCCAGCAGCTTGGTGCTCACTGAAGCTTTCTTT
many,TRBV12-3/TRBV12-4,TRBJ1-1,-,CASSDQGNTEAFF,TGTGCCAGCAGTGACCAGGGGAACACTGAAGCTTTCTTT
few,TRBV6-5,TRBJ2-6,TRBD1,CASSSGTEPSGANVLTF,TGTGCCAGCAGTTCCGGGACAGAGCCCTCTGGGGCCAACGTCCTGACTTTC
-,TRBV11-2,TRBJ1-2,-,CASSLLRRVNYGYTF,TGTGCCAGCAGCTTGCTTCGGAGGGTTAACTATGGCTACACCTTC
-,TRBV7-6,TRBJ2-2,-,CASSSLLVGDTGELFF,TGTGCCAGCAGCTCCCTCCTAGTGGGGGACACCGGGGAGCTGTTTTTT
many,TRBV19,TRBJ2-7,-,CASRGVTDARHEQYF,TGTGCCAGTAGGGGAGTGACCGATGCTCGGCACGAGCAGTACTTC
few,TRBV5-1,TRBJ2-1,-,CASSAEGVEQFF,TGCGCCAGCAGCGCCGAAGGGGTTGAGCAGTTCTTC
-,TRBV4-1,TRBJ2-5,-,CASSQLSVQETQYF,TGCGCCAGCAGCCAATTATCAGTACAAGAGACCCAGTACTTC
many,TRBV28,TRBJ2-5,TRBD1,CASSPETGIGETQYF,TGTGCCAGCAGTCCTGAGACAGGGATCGGAGAGACCCAGTACTTC
many,TRBV7-6,TRBJ1-3,-,CASSPGGVSSSGNTIYF,TGTGCCAGCAGCCCTGGGGGGGTTTCCAGCTCTGGAAACACCATATATTTT
-,TRBV20-1,TRBJ2-7,-,CSARERRGYYEQYF,TGCAGTGCTAGAGAACGGAGAGGCTACTACGAGCAGTACTTC
-,TRBV11-2,TRBJ2-1,-,CASSLAAHEQFF,TGTGCCAGCAGCTTAGCCGCCCATGAGCAGTTCTTC
many,TRBV4-2,TRBJ2-7,TRBD1,CASSPRTGGGEQYF,TGTGCCAGCAGCCCCAGGACAGGGGGCGGGGAGCAGTACTTC
many,TRBV7-6,TRBJ2-1,-,CASNPRDSPSSYNEQFF,TGTGCCAGCAACCCTAGAGACTCACCGAGCTCCTACAATGAGCAGTTCTTC
few,TRBV5-1,TRBJ2-2,-,CASSHGGWGSLDTGELFF,TGCGCCAGCAGCCATGGAGGGTGGGGATCCCTGGACACCGGGGAGCTGTTTTTT
-,TRBV12-3/TRBV12-4,TRBJ1-2,-,CASSLQGRGYGYTF,TGTGCCAGCAGTCTACAGGGACGGGGCTATGGCTACACCTTC
-,TRBV28,TRBJ1-1,-,CASSLVHSGTIPEAFF,TGTGCCAGCAGTTTAGTTCATTCCGGGACAATCCCTGAAGCTTTCTTT
-,TRBV2,TRBJ2-3,-,CASTRTSSTDTQYF,TGTGCCAGCACCCGGACATCTAGCACAGATACGCAGTATTTT
many,TRBV7-9,TRBJ2-1,-,CASTLTPPNEQFF,TGTGCCAGCACCCTGACTCCTCCGAACGAGCAGTTCTTC
-,TRBV5-5,TRBJ1-5,-,CASSWGASSNQPQHF,TGTGCCAGCAGCTGGGGGGCATCTAGCAATCAGCCCCAGCATTTT
many,TRBV7-8,TRBJ1-1,-,CASSIGGDTEAFF,TGTGCCAGCAGCATAGGTGGGGACACTGAAGCTTTCTTT
many,TRBV12-3/TRBV12-4,TRBJ1-3,-,CASSLLRTYSGNTIYF,TGTGCCAGCAGTTTACTCAGGACCTACTCTGGAAACACCATATATTTT
-,TRBV5-6,TRBJ2-2,TRBD2,CASSFGLAGGAGELFF,TGTGCCAGCAGCTTCGGACTAGCGGGAGGGGCCGGGGAGCTGTTTTTT
-,TRBV7-9,TRBJ2-1,TRBD2,CASSYLAGSYNVQFF,TGTGCCAGCAGCTACCTAGCGGGCTCCTACAATGTGCAGTTCTTC
many,TRBV27,TRBJ2-7,-,CASSSRGNGYEQYF,TGTGCCAGCTCCTCCAGGGGAAACGGCTACGAGCAGTACTTC
many,TRBV7-9,TRBJ1-6,-,CASRWNNSPLHF,TGTGCCAGCAGATGGAACAATTCACCCCTCCACTTT
many,TRBV27,TRBJ1-6,TRBD1,CASSLLQGANNSPLHF,TGTGCCAGCAGTTTGTTACAGGGGGCAAATAATTCACCCCTCCACTTT
few,TRBV14,TRBJ2-1,-,CASSQSGGRGRSEQFF,TGTGCCAGCAGCCAATCCGGGGGGAGGGGGCGAAGTGAGCAGTTCTTC
-,TRBV6-2/TRBV6-3,TRBJ1-1,-,CASSYFYEGGTEAFF,TGTGCCAGCAGTTATTTCTATGAGGGAGGCACTGAAGCTTTCTTT
few,TRBV2,TRBJ2-1,-,CASSEVGRYNEQFF,TGTGCCAGCAGTGAAGTCGGTAGATACAATGAGCAGTTCTTC
many,TRBV6-5,TRBJ1-1,-,CASSYSSYVGTMNTEAFF,TGTGCCAGCAGTTACTCTAGTTATGTCGGGACCATGAACACTGAAGCTTTCTTT
-,TRBV11-2,TRBJ2-7,-,CASSPYLGPKIDGEQYF,TGTGCCAGCAGCCCCTATCTCGGACCCAAAATCGATGGAGAGCAGTACTTC
many,TRBV7-9,TRBJ1-2,TRBD1,CASSPRTGKGYYGYTF,TGTGCCAGCAGCCCTCGGACAGGAAAAGGGTACTATGGCTACACCTTC
many,TRBV5-1,TRBJ2-2,-,CASSFTGPNTGELFF,TGCGCCAGCAGCTTTACAGGACCGAACACCGGGGAGCTGTTTTTT
many,TRBV7-2,TRBJ2-5,TRBD2,CASSPPSGGYQETQYF,TGTGCCAGCAGCCCTCCTAGCGGGGGGTACCAAGAGACCCAGTACTTC
-,TRBV27,TRBJ2-2,-,CASSFYFGANTGELFF,TGTGCCAGCAGTTTTTATTTTGGGGCGAACACCGGGGAGCTGTTTTTT
many,TRBV27,TRBJ2-2,TRBD1,CASSFAADRANTGELFF,TGTGCCAGCAGTTTTGCGGCGGACAGGGCGAACACCGGGGAGCTGTTTTTT
many,TRBV7-8,TRBJ2-3,-,CASSLEGVHTDTQYF,TGTGCCAGCAGCTTAGAGGGGGTCCACACAGATACGCAGTATTTT
few,TRBV6-5,TRBJ1-2,-,CASSPVGGFYGYTF,TGTGCCAGCAGCCCCGTGGGGGGCTTCTATGGCTACACCTTC
few,TRBV29-1,TRBJ1-2,-,CSVGLRAGYTF,TGCAGCGTGGGGCTTCGCGCTGGCTACACCTTC
-,TRBV6-5,TRBJ2-7,-,CASSALGTQRYEQYF,TGTGCCAGCTCGGCATTGGGGACTCAGCGCTACGAGCAGTACTTC
-,TRBV29-1,TRBJ2-3,-,CSVEADTDTQYF,TGCAGCGTTGAGGCCGACACAGATACGCAGTATTTT
many,TRBV11-1,TRBJ2-3,TRBD1,CASSLTTGAHTQYF,TGTGCCAGCAGCCTGACCACAGGGGCACATACGCAGTATTTT
many,TRBV6-2/TRBV6-3,TRBJ1-6,-,CASSPSVRWPLHF,TGTGCCAGCAGCCCAAGTGTCCGGTGGCCCCTCCACTTT
many,TRBV6-1,TRBJ1-5,TRBD1,CASTPYGQGDQPQHF,TGTGCCAGCACTCCCTATGGACAGGGGGATCAGCCCCAGCATTTT